This T cell receptor (beta chain) comes out of a study of blood T cell repertoires in COVID-19 (dated by TCRdb to 2018 to 2021). Looking at the study overall: Samples from collaborators originated in the United States, Italy and Spain and spanned both the acute and convalescent phases of COVID-19. The prospective study material was composed of cDNA or gDNA derived from T cells, B-cell-depleted T cells, or PBMCs. The dataset comprised deeply sampled blood TCRbeta repertoires from subjects exposed to, actively infected with, or recovered from COVID-19. The repertoires were released in a freely available public database intended as a resource for research on the immune response to SARS-CoV-2. Samples were obtained from the ongoing ImmuneRACE study (first 160 participants) and from 950 to 1,500 subjects provided by 6 global collaborators. A de-identified subject ID, COVID-19 status, age in years and sex were almost always included in the sample metadata. Where available, HLA class I and class II types were taken from metadata supplied by the sample provider and were not determined by assay-based typing. The study at large found these results: How much clinical and demographic metadata was included differed by source and by participant, and the metadata was provided uncurated.

The collaborating institutions used their own protocols to collect whole blood in K2EDTA tubes. For TCRbeta analysis, collaborator samples were shipped as frozen whole blood, as isolated PBMCs, or as DNA extracted from either sample type. TCRbeta CDR3 regions were amplified from genomic DNA using the immunoSEQ Assay, a bias-controlled multiplex PCR. Regarding the original processing steps: The number of nucleated cells in each sample was estimated by amplification of reference gene primers within the assay. To quantify the absolute abundance of each unique TCRbeta CDR3 rearrangement, sequence reads were collapsed and filtered. For each sample, productive Simpson clonality was calculated by taking the square root of Simpson's diversity index across productive rearrangements. Imported from immuneACCESS, the table was reduced by TCRdb to in-frame sequences with V and J called. These copies leave out some clones; in studies compared against another copy, an unresolved V gene accounts for under half, and the cause of the remainder is not known. The DNA gave D and trimming, while V, J and clone size come from that table. The sample has about 250,000 clones on record, roughly nine tenths of them singletons. Around 3% of the sample belongs to the ten largest clones.

The germline V gene (reference sequence) gives CDR1 as SGHKS and CDR2 as YYEKEE. V and J are trimmed by 4 bases and 5 bases, and the gene matches miss 8 bases of the junction. The CDR3 runs 15 residues from the cysteine to the phenylalanine. The DNA shown is the 45-base CDR3, in frame from base 1. As regards this clone: The target of this receptor is not known. Nothing much larger sits one base from this clone, and base qualities are not available.

Sequenced input: peripheral blood. The rearrangement combines TRBV5-5 with TRBJ1-4, and TRBD1 aligns with 7 junction nucleotides. The origin of this receptor is a man aged 18 to 30 with active or convalescent COVID-19. Read as DNA, the sequence is TGTGCCAGCAGCCCCACAGGGGCCGAGAATGAAAAACTGTTTTTT. Translation gives CASSPTGAENEKLFF.